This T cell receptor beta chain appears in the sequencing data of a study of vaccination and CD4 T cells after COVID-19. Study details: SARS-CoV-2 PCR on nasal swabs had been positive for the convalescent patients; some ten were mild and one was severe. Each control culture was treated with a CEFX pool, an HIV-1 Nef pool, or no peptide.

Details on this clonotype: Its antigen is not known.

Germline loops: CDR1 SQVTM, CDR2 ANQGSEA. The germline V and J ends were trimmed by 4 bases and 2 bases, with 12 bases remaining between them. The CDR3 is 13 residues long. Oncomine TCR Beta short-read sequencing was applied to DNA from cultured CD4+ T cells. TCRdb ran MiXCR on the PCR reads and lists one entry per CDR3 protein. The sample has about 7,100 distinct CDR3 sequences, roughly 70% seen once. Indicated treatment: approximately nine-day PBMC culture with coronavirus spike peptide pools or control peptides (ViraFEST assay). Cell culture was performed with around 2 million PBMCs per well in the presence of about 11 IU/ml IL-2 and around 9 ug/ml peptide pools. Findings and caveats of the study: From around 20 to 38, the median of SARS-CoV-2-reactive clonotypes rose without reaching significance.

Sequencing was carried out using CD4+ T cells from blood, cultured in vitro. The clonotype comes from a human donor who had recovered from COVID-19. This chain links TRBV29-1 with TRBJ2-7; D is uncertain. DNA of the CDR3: TGCAGCGTTGGGGCGCCCCCGGCCTACGAGCAGTACTTC. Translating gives CSVGAPPAYEQYF.